Sequencing of this TCR beta chain was carried out in a study of cytomegalovirus exposure and HLA in healthy donors. Study-level results: From TCR beta sequences, most subjects' HLA-A and HLA-B alleles were reportedly predicted accurately. Reports described diagnosis of cytomegalovirus status by the classifier as highly specific and sensitive. In terms of immune exposure information, only CMV serostatus was available.

As for this clone: Its cognate antigen is unknown. An end of the junction differs from the germline gene, which may be a read error.

Each donor was healthy, and each was a bone marrow donor. CDR1 MNHNS and CDR2 SASEGT come from the germline V gene. This CDR3 spans 14 amino acids. Amplification used 60 Vbeta primers and 13 Jbeta primers. Produced via immunoSEQ multiplex PCR; TCRdb's table is partial and in-frame only. The table has some 110,000 clones, around two thirds seen once. Sequenced: PBMCs. The chain couples TRBV6-1 to TRBJ1-2, with D unclear. The TCR originated in a woman aged 40-49 years in good health and CMV-seropositive. The CDR3 bases are TGTGCCAGCGGTGAGCGGGGTCCCCCCTATGGCTACACCTTC. It encodes CASGERGPPYGYTF.